This is a list of T cell receptor beta chains from one sample in a study of shared clonotypes between healthy human individuals. This table comes from immunoSEQ multiplex PCR, and its TCRdb copy is limited to in-frame clones, with some not included. The sample shows millions of clones, about 95% of them seen only once. The sample taken for sequencing was naive CD8+ T cells sorted from blood. The receptors derive from a man aged 18 to 30 in good health. Both conserved end residues are part of each CDR3. The D gene is left open where the match is weak. Expanded clones get a size class; other rows say once, few or many, or leave the size out.

V,J,size,D,CDR3,DNA
TRBV15,TRBJ2-1,.,TRBD1,CATSEPGTGGNEQFF,TGTGCCACCAGCGAACCTGGGACAGGGGGAAATGAGCAGTTCTTC
TRBV29-1,TRBJ2-5,.,TRBD1,CSARPGQGQQETQYF,TGCAGCGCCCGCCCGGGCCAGGGACAGCAAGAGACCCAGTACTTC
TRBV4-2,TRBJ1-1,.,.,CASSQLMNTEAFF,TGTGCCAGCAGCCAGCTCATGAACACTGAAGCTTTCTTT
TRBV7-2,TRBJ2-5,.,.,CASSLRGVQETQYF,TGTGCCAGCAGCTTAAGGGGTGTACAAGAGACCCAGTACTTC
TRBV6-5,TRBJ2-1,.,.,CASRSGSIEQFF,TGTGCCAGCAGGTCAGGGTCCATAGAGCAGTTCTTC
TRBV6-5,TRBJ2-7,.,.,CASSLDGSSYEQYF,TGTGCCAGCAGCCTGGACGGAAGCTCCTACGAGCAGTACTTC
TRBV5-6,TRBJ2-7,once,.,CASSIERSSYEQYF,TGTGCCAGCAGCATAGAACGGTCCTCCTACGAGCAGTACTTC
TRBV18,TRBJ1-2,.,.,CASSPESETSDYGYTF,TGTGCCAGCTCACCCGAGTCAGAAACGTCTGACTATGGCTACACCTTC
TRBV4-1,TRBJ2-7,.,TRBD2,CASSQESGGDYEQYF,TGCGCCAGCAGCCAAGAATCGGGGGGGGACTACGAGCAGTACTTC
TRBV9,TRBJ2-3,.,.,CASSTEASTDTQYF,TGTGCCAGCAGCACGGAGGCTAGCACAGATACGCAGTATTTT
TRBV9,TRBJ1-1,.,.,CASSVLPPPGDTEAFF,TGTGCCAGCAGCGTCCTCCCGCCTCCTGGGGACACTGAAGCTTTCTTT
TRBV5-6,TRBJ2-3,.,TRBD2,CASSLATSGPTDTQYF,TGTGCCAGCAGCTTGGCGACTAGCGGGCCGACAGATACGCAGTATTTT
TRBV2,TRBJ2-2,.,TRBD2,CASRGTSGTGELFF,TGTGCCAGCAGGGGGACTAGCGGCACCGGGGAGCTGTTTTTT
TRBV28,TRBJ1-1,.,.,CASSWSGIKTEAFF,TGTGCCAGCAGTTGGTCAGGAATTAAGACTGAAGCTTTCTTT
TRBV19,TRBJ1-1,.,.,CASSPFTGMNTEAFF,TGTGCCAGTAGTCCGTTCACAGGTATGAACACTGAAGCTTTCTTT
TRBV5-1,TRBJ2-3,.,.,CASRMGDTQYF,TGCGCCAGTCGCATGGGAGATACGCAGTATTTT
TRBV6-6,TRBJ2-7,once,.,CASSLDFSYEQYF,TGTGCCAGCAGCCTCGATTTCTCCTACGAGCAGTACTTC
TRBV4-1,TRBJ2-1,.,TRBD2,CASSPGLAGRDEQFF,TGCGCCAGCAGCCCCGGACTAGCGGGGAGGGATGAGCAGTTCTTC
TRBV4-1,TRBJ2-7,few,TRBD2,CASSQTSGSSYEQYF,TGCGCCAGCAGCCAGACTAGCGGGAGCTCCTACGAGCAGTACTTC
TRBV27,TRBJ1-5,.,.,CASHPGGNQPQHF,TGTGCCAGCCATCCGGGGGGCAATCAGCCCCAGCATTTT
TRBV19,TRBJ2-7,.,.,CASSMDEGRAVGEQYF,TGTGCCAGTAGTATGGACGAGGGTAGGGCCGTCGGCGAGCAGTACTTC
TRBV5-4,TRBJ1-2,.,.,CASSLDPETNYGYTF,TGTGCCAGCAGCTTGGATCCGGAAACTAACTATGGCTACACCTTC
TRBV13,TRBJ2-1,once,.,CASSFMRGFGDNEQFF,TGTGCCAGCAGCTTCATGCGGGGCTTCGGGGACAATGAGCAGTTCTTC
TRBV14,TRBJ2-1,.,.,CASSQDGGGYNEQFF,TGTGCCAGCAGCCAAGACGGGGGCGGCTACAATGAGCAGTTCTTC
TRBV18,TRBJ2-5,.,.,CASSPSRIQETQYF,TGTGCCAGCTCACCTAGCCGGATCCAAGAGACCCAGTACTTC
TRBV7-9,TRBJ1-2,.,.,CASSPSPNYGYTF,TGTGCCAGCAGCCCCTCGCCGAACTATGGCTACACCTTC
TRBV9,TRBJ1-4,.,.,CASSARGGKTNEKLFF,TGTGCCAGCAGCGCACGAGGGGGGAAAACTAATGAAAAACTGTTTTTT
TRBV30,TRBJ2-7,.,.,CAWSVGRPSSYEQYF,TGTGCCTGGAGTGTGGGTAGGCCCAGCTCCTACGAGCAGTACTTC
TRBV28,TRBJ1-5,.,TRBD1,CASSFTGGNQPQHF,TGTGCCAGCAGTTTTACAGGGGGGAATCAGCCCCAGCATTTT
TRBV6-5,TRBJ2-5,once,.,CASSYGGAPETQYF,TGTGCCAGCAGTTACGGTGGGGCGCCGGAGACCCAGTACTTC